One and the same sample provided the 27 T cell receptor beta chains below, sequenced in a study of cytomegalovirus exposure and HLA in healthy donors. PCR was performed using 60 Vbeta and 13 Jbeta primers. TCRdb keeps only in-frame clones here, not all; method: immunoSEQ multiplex PCR. The data hold about 97,000 clones, with about 81% observed a single time. The specimen was PBMCs. These receptors originate from a middle-aged man in good health and CMV-seropositive.

This clone was recorded once. The rearrangement links TRBV9 to TRBJ1-1, with TRBD1 matching 9 bases. V shed 4 bases and J 4 bases; nucleotides not matched to a gene: 2. Germline V gives CDR1 SGDLS, CDR2 YYNGEE. The CDR3 has 13 residues. The CDR3 sequence: CASSQTGGTEAFF. In DNA, the CDR3 is TGTGCCAGCAGCCAGACAGGGGGCACTGAAGCTTTCTTT. Full variable domain (missing parts from reference TRBV9 and TRBJ1-1): DSGVTQTPKHLITATGQRVTLRCSPRSGDLSVYWYQQSLDQGLQFLIQYYNGEERAKGNILERFSAQQFPDLHSELNLSSLELGDSALYFCASSQTGGTEAFFGQGTRLTVV.

This clone was seen just once. The chain uses TRBV11-2 and TRBJ2-7; D unresolved. Per the germline V gene, CDR1 is SGHAT and CDR2 is FQNNGV. This CDR3 is built from 17 residues. The V end was cut by 5 bases, the J end by 2 bases, with 22 bases between. In nucleotides, the CDR3 is TGTGCCAGCAGCCGACCGAGGAGCGCCAGCACTCCCTACGAGCAGTACTTC. Translated: CASSRPRSASTPYEQYF.

In its sample, this clone was seen once. This sequence joins TRBV5-6 and TRBJ2-5, with 9 nucleotides matching TRBD1. CDR3 length: 15 residues. J gave up 5 bases and V 3 bases, and 8 bases lay outside the gene matches. Germline CDR1 is SGHDT and CDR2 is YYEEEE. CDR3 sequence reads: CASSSQQGARETQYF. The DNA for the CDR3 is TGTGCCAGCAGCTCTCAACAGGGGGCGCGTGAGACCCAGTACTTC.

The rearrangement links TRBV18 to TRBJ1-1; TRBD1 matches at 7 bases. The CDR3 has 14 residues. The V and J ends lost 6 bases and 3 bases, in that order; junction bases with no gene match: 7. Germline V gives CDR1 KGHSH, CDR2 LQKENI. CDR3 region: CASSPGQADTEAFF. CDR3 in DNA: TGTGCCAGCTCGCCTGGACAGGCGGACACTGAAGCTTTCTTT.

The V gene is TRBV7-6, the J gene TRBJ1-1; the D gene is possibly TRBD1 (6 bases). Germline-derived CDR1 and CDR2 are SGHVS and FNYEAQ. CDR3 length: 12 residues. Deletions cut 6 bases from V and 6 bases from J, with 11 bases between. CDR3 bases: TGTGCCAGCAGTCAACAGGGAGCTGAAGCTTTCTTT. Its translation is CASSQQGAEAFF.

The V gene is TRBV28, the J gene TRBJ2-3; 12 bases are a match to TRBD2. Per germline, CDR1 MDHEN and CDR2 SYDVKM. CDR3 size: 15 residues. V shed 5 bases and J 6 bases; nucleotides not matched to a gene: 6. CDR3: CASSPTSGRHDTQYF. DNA of the CDR3: TGTGCCAGCAGTCCGACTAGCGGGAGACACGATACGCAGTATTTT.

The chain recombines TRBV10-2 with TRBJ2-5, with D perhaps TRBD2 (6 bases). The CDR3 length is 13 residues. CDR1 WSHSY and CDR2 SAAADI come from the germline V gene. Trimming removed 0 bases from V and 7 bases from J, with 9 bases in between. Written as DNA, the CDR3 is TGCGCCAGCAGTGAGTCGCGGGGTGTGACCCAGTACTTC. Protein sequence: CASSESRGVTQYF.

By sample fraction, this clone is medium-sized. The chain uses TRBV7-3 and TRBJ2-1; the D gene is possibly TRBD2 (6 bases). V lost 2 bases and J lost 6, with 11 bases in between. The CDR3 extends over 14 amino acids. Germline loops: CDR1 SGHTA, CDR2 FQGTGA. As DNA, the CDR3 is TGTGCCAGCAGCTTAGGCGGGGCTATCAATGAGCAGTTCTTC. Translating it yields CASSLGGAINEQFF.

This sequence joins TRBV5-1 and TRBJ2-7; TRBD1 might be the D (5 bases). Germline CDR1 reads SGHRS; CDR2 reads YFSETQ. The ends were cut back, 5 bases at V and 4 bases at J, with 10 bases in the middle. The CDR3 sequence is 12 residues long. The CDR3 sequence is CASRDNQYEQYF. The CDR3 coding sequence is TGCGCCAGCAGGGACAATCAGTACGAGCAGTACTTC.

The rearrangement joins TRBV11-2 to TRBJ2-1; TRBD2 matches 8 bases. J lost 4 bases, V lost 8 bases, and 7 bases had no gene match. Germline CDR1 is SGHAT and CDR2 is FQNNGV. The length of the CDR3 is 14 residues. The CDR3 protein is CASGLAGLYNEQFF. The CDR3 coding sequence is TGTGCCAGCGGTCTAGCGGGCCTTTACAATGAGCAGTTCTTC.

This clone appeared a few times. V usage is TRBV2 and J usage is TRBJ2-1, with 9 positions matching TRBD2. Germline assignment: CDR1 SNHLY and CDR2 FYNNEI. CDR3 length: 15 amino acids. V trimming: 5 bases; J trimming: 5 bases; junction bases outside the gene matches: 7. CDR3 loop: CASSRLAVRDNEQFF. In nucleotides, the CDR3 is TGTGCCAGCAGTCGACTAGCGGTACGGGACAATGAGCAGTTCTTC. Variable domain in full (rest from reference TRBV2 and TRBJ2-1): EPEVTQTPSHQVTQMGQEVILRCVPISNHLYFYWYRQILGQKVEFLVSFYNNEISEKSEIFDDQFSVERPDGSNFTLKIRSTKLEDSAMYFCASSRLAVRDNEQFFGPGTRLTVL.

The rearrangement joins TRBV9 to TRBJ2-7; 14 bases map to TRBD2. J lost 7 bases, V lost 1 base, and 1 base had no gene match. CDR1 is SGDLS and CDR2 is YYNGEE in the germline V gene. The CDR3 has 14 residues. The CDR3 sequence is CASSVRTSGGEQYF. The CDR3 DNA reads TGTGCCAGCAGCGTACGGACTAGCGGGGGGGAGCAGTACTTC. Using reference TRBV9 and TRBJ2-7 for the parts outside the CDR3, the full variable domain is DSGVTQTPKHLITATGQRVTLRCSPRSGDLSVYWYQQSLDQGLQFLIQYYNGEERAKGNILERFSAQQFPDLHSELNLSSLELGDSALYFCASSVRTSGGEQYFGPGTRLTVT.

The rearrangement uses TRBV30 and TRBJ2-1; D perhaps matches TRBD2 (6 bases). CDR3 length: 12 residues. Looked up from germline, CDR1 is GTSNPN and CDR2 is SVGIG (reference sequence). V was clipped by 0 bases and J by 10 bases, with 10 bases between them. The CDR3 is CAWSVSRGEQFF. The CDR3 nucleotides are TGTGCCTGGAGTGTTTCGCGGGGCGAGCAGTTCTTC.

V usage is TRBV7-8 and J usage is TRBJ2-7; D call uncertain. The CDR3 covers 15 residues. Trimming stripped 1 base from V and 0 bases from J, with 10 bases between. CDR1 and CDR2 from the germline V gene are SGHVS and FQNEAQ. The CDR3 reads CASSLVYSSSYEQYF. CDR3 sequence (DNA): TGTGCCAGCAGCTTAGTGTACTCGAGCTCCTACGAGCAGTACTTC.

V usage is TRBV5-5 and J usage is TRBJ1-5; D gene ambiguous. The CDR3 consists of 13 residues. The germline V gene has CDR1 SGHKS and CDR2 YYEKEE (reference sequence). The ends were cut back, 2 bases at V and 0 bases at J, with 3 bases in the middle. The CDR3 region has the DNA TGTGCCAGCAGCTTCGGTAGCAATCAGCCCCAGCATTTT. Translation: CASSFGSNQPQHF.

The J gene is TRBJ1-2, the V gene TRBV2; D unresolved. The CDR3 spans 11 residues. V was clipped by 3 bases and J by 8 bases, with 7 bases between them. CDR1 SNHLY and CDR2 FYNNEI come from the germline V gene. The CDR3 protein is CASSDFQGYTF. CDR3 sequence (DNA): TGTGCCAGCAGTGATTTCCAAGGCTACACCTTC.

This chain connects TRBV9 to TRBJ1-5, with D maybe TRBD1 (6 bases). This CDR3 comprises 13 residues. CDR1 is SGDLS and CDR2 is YYNGEE in the germline V gene. Trimming removed 7 bases at V and 4 bases at J, with 12 bases between. CDR3 in amino acids: CASSTGMNQPQHF. Here the CDR3 DNA reads TGTGCCAGCTCTACAGGGATGAATCAGCCCCAGCATTTT.

V and J are TRBV11-3 and TRBJ2-7; 8 bases line up with TRBD2. The CDR3 spans 12 residues. Losses at the gene ends were 8 bases for V and 4 bases for J; bases not matched to a gene: 4. Germline V CDR1 and CDR2: SGHNT, YENEEA. As DNA, the CDR3 is TGTGCCAGCGGGAGCGGGGGATACGAGCAGTACTTC. Protein sequence: CASGSGGYEQYF.

This clone was detected once. The J gene is TRBJ2-2, the V gene TRBV4-1, with D possibly matching TRBD1 (5 bases). This CDR3 is 18 amino acids long. In germline, CDR1 is MGHRA, CDR2 YSYEKL. The V gene lost 0 bases and the J gene lost 2 bases, with 16 bases spanning the gap. Here the CDR3 reads CASSQEGGGRVNTGELFF. In DNA form, the CDR3 reads TGCGCCAGCAGCCAAGAGGGTGGCGGCAGGGTCAACACCGGGGAGCTGTTTTTT.

The rearrangement uses TRBV7-9 and TRBJ2-1; the D is unclear. From germline, CDR1 is SEHNR and CDR2 FQNEAQ (reference sequence). The V gene lost 2 bases and the J gene lost 3 bases, with 14 bases spanning the gap. The CDR3 sequence is 16 residues long. CDR3 DNA sequence: TGTGCCAGCAGCTTAACACCAGTGGCAGTCTACAATGAGCAGTTCTTC. As protein: CASSLTPVAVYNEQFF.

CDR3 DNA sequence: TGTGCCATCAGTGAGCTCCCTAGCGGGCGCAATGAGCAGTTCTTC. Its translation: CAISELPSGRNEQFF. The J gene is TRBJ2-1, the V gene TRBV10-3; 8 bases agree with TRBD2. Germline loops: CDR1 ENHRY, CDR2 SYGVKD. CDR3 length: 15 amino acids. J lost 6 bases, V lost 2 bases, and 6 bases had no gene match.

The V and J genes are TRBV23-1 and TRBJ1-1; TRBD1 matches 9 bases. TRBV23-1 is assigned to the ORF class and has an uncertain function. The CDR3 loop spans 16 amino acids. V was pared by 2 bases and J by 7 bases, with 11 bases of the junction left unmatched. This chain's CDR3 is CASSQLVTGQGNEAFF. As DNA, the CDR3 is TGCGCCAGCAGTCAACTCGTAACGGGACAGGGAAATGAAGCTTTCTTT.

The rearrangement links TRBV2 to TRBJ2-3; 8 nucleotides agree with TRBD1. Unmatched junction bases numbered 4, after V lost 6 bases and J lost 2 bases. Germline CDR1 reads SNHLY; CDR2 reads FYNNEI. The CDR3 is 14 residues long. CDR3 in amino acids: CASSDRGNTDTQYF. The CDR3 bases are TGTGCCAGCAGCGACAGGGGAAACACAGATACGCAGTATTTT.

The chain links TRBV15 to TRBJ1-5; 8 nucleotides align to TRBD1. The trim removed 3 bases at V and 5 bases at J, leaving 9 bases unmatched. Germline values: CDR1 LNHNV, CDR2 YYDKDF (reference sequence). The CDR3 is 16 amino acids. The CDR3 nucleotides read TGTGCCACCAGCAGCTTTATTTCAGGGGGCGATCAGCCCCAGCATTTT. Translation: CATSSFISGGDQPQHF.

The chain carries TRBV19 and TRBJ2-7, with 7 bases matching TRBD1. The CDR3 length is 14 residues. The junction had 7 bases not matched to a gene; V was cut back by 5 bases and J by 3 bases. CDR1 and CDR2 from the germline V gene are LNHDA and SQIVND (reference sequence). The CDR3: CASSLGQNVYEQYF. CDR3 coding DNA: TGTGCCAGTAGTCTGGGACAGAACGTCTACGAGCAGTACTTC.

The chain couples TRBV11-2 to TRBJ2-1, with D possibly TRBD1 on 6 matching bases. The length of the CDR3 is 15 residues. V gave up 5 bases and J gave up 2 bases, with 13 bases separating them. CDR1 is SGHAT and CDR2 is FQNNGV in the germline V gene. The CDR3 DNA sequence: TGTGCCAGCAGCCCCGACAGGTCCGCCTACAATGAGCAGTTCTTC. Translating gives CASSPDRSAYNEQFF. Using reference TRBV11-2 and TRBJ2-1 for the parts outside the CDR3, the full variable domain is EAGVAQSPRYKIIEKRQSVAFWCNPISGHATLYWYQQILGQGPKLLIQFQNNGVVDDSQLPKDRFSAERLKGVDSTLKIQPAKLEDSAVYLCASSPDRSAYNEQFFGPGTRLTVL.

CDR3 protein: CASSPPGRISGYTF. In nucleotides, the CDR3 is TGTGCCAGCTCACCACCGGGCCGAATCAGTGGCTACACCTTC. This chain uses TRBV18 with TRBJ1-2; no definite D call. There are 14 residues in the CDR3. CDR1 and CDR2 (germline): KGHSH, LQKENI. Trimming left V 0 bases short and J 7 bases short, with 12 bases between. Full variable domain (rest looked up from reference TRBV18 and TRBJ1-2): NAGVMQNPRHLVRRRGQEARLRCSPMKGHSHVYWYRQLPEEGLKFMVYLQKENIIDESGMPKERFSAEFPKEGPSILRIQQVVRGDSAAYFCASSPPGRISGYTFGSGTRLTVV.